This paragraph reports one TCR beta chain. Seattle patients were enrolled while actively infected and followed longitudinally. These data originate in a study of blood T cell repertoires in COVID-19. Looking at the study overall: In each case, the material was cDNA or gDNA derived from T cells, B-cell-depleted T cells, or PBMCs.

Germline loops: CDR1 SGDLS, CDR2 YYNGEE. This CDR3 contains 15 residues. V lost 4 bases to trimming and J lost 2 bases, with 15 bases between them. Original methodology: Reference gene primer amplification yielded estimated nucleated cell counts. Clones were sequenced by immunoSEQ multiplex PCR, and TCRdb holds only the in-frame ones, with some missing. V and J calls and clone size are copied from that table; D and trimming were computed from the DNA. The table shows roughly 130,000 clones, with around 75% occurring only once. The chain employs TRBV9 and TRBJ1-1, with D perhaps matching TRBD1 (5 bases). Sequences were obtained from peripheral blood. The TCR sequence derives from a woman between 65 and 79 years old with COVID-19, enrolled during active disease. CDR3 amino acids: CASSPPARGNTEAFF. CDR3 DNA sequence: TGTGCCAGCAGCCCGCCGGCTAGGGGTAACACTGAAGCTTTCTTT.